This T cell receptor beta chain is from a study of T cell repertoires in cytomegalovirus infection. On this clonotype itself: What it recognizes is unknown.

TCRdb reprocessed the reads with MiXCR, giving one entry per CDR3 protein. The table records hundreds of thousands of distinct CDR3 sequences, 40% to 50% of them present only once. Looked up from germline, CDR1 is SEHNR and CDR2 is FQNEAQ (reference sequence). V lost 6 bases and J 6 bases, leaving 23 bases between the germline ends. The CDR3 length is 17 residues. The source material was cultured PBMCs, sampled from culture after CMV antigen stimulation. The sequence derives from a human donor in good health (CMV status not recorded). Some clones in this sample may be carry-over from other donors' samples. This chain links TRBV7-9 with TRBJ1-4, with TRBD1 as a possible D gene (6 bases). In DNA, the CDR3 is TGTGCCAGCAGTCAAAGCCCCACAGGGTTCTCTTATGAAAAACTGTTTTTT. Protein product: CASSQSPTGFSYEKLFF.